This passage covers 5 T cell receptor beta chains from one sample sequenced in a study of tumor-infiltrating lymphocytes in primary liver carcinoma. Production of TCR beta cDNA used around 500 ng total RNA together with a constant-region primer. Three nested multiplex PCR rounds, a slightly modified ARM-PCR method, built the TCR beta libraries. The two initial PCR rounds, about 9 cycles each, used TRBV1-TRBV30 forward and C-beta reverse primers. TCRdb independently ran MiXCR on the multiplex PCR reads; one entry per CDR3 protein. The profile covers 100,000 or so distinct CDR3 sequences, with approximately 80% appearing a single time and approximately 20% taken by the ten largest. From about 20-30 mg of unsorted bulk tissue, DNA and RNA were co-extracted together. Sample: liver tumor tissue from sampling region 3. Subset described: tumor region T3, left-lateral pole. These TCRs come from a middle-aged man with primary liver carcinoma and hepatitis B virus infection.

The CDR3 DNA reads TGCAGCGTCTCTCAGGACAGGATTGAAGCTTTCTTT. This encodes CSVSQDRIEAFF. This rearrangement joins TRBV29-1 to TRBJ1-1; 7 bases are a match to TRBD1. CDR1 and CDR2 (germline): SQVTM, ANQGSEA. The CDR3 covers 12 residues. The J segment lost 7 bases and the V segment lost 6 bases, leaving 8 bases of the junction unmatched.

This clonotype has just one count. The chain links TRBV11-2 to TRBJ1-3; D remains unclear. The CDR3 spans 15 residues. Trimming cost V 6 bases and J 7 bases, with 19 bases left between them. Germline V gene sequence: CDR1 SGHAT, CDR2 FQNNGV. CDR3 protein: CASSPLGEPRNTIYF. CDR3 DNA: TGTGCCAGCAGTCCACTGGGAGAGCCGAGGAACACCATATATTTT.

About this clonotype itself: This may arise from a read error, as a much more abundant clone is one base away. The CDR3 DNA reads TGTGCCAGCAGTCCGTCGGAGAGGGGAAATGAGCAGTTCTTC. It codes for CASSPSERGNEQFF. J is TRBJ2-1 and V is TRBV28, with D perhaps matching TRBD1 or TRBD2 (5 bases each). The V end was cut by 5 bases, the J end by 7 bases, with 15 bases between. Per the germline V gene, CDR1 is MDHEN and CDR2 is SYDVKM. There are 14 residues in the CDR3.

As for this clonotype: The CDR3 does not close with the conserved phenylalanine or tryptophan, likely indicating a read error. The CDR3 bases are TGTGCCAGCAACCTAGGACTAGCGGGAGGGGTTTGGCAGTTCTTA. As protein: CASNLGLAGGVWQFL. This chain connects TRBV12-3 or TRBV12-4 to TRBJ2-1; TRBD2 agrees at 15 bases. CDR3 length: 15 amino acids. V dropped 7 bases and J dropped 12; count of bases not matched to a gene: 10.

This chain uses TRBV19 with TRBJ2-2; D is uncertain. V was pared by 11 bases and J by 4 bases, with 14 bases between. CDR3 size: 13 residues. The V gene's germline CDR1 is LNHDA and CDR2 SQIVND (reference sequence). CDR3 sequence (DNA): TGTGCCGGTAATACAAGGGTCACCGGGGAGCTGTTTTTT. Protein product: CAGNTRVTGELFF.